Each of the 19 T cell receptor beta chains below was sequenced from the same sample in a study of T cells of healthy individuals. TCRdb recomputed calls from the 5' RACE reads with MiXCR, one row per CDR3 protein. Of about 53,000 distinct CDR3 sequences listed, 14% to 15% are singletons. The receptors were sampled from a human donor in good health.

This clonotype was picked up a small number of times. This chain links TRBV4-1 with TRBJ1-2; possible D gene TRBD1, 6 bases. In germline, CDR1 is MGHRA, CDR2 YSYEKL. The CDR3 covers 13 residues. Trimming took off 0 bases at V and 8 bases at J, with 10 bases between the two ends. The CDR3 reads CASSQEAGEGYTF. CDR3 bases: TGCGCCAGCAGCCAAGAAGCAGGGGAAGGCTACACCTTC.

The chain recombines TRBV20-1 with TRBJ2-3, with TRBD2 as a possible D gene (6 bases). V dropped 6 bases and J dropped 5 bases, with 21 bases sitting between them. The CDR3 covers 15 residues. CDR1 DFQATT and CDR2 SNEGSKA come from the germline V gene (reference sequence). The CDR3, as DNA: TGCAGTGCAAGGATTCGTACTAGCCAAGGAGATACGCAGTATTTT. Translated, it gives CSARIRTSQGDTQYF.

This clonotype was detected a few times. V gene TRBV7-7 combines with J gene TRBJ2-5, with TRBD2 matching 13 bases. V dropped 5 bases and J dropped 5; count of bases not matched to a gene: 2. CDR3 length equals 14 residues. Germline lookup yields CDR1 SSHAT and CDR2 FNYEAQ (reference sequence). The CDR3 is CASSRTSGGETQYF. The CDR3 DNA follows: TGTGCCAGCAGCAGGACTAGCGGGGGTGAGACCCAGTACTTC.

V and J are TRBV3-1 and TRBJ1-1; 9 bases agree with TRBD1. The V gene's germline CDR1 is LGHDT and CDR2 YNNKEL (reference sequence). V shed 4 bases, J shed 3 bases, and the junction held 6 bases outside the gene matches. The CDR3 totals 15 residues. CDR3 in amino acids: CASSPETGGDTEAFF. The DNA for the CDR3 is TGTGCCAGCAGCCCGGAGACAGGGGGGGACACTGAAGCTTTCTTT.

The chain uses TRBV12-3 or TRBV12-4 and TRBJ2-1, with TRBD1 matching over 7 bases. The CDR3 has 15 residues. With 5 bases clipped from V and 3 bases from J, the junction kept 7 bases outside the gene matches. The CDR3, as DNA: TGTGCCAGCAGTCCTCTACAGGGGATCTACAATGAGCAGTTCTTC. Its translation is CASSPLQGIYNEQFF.

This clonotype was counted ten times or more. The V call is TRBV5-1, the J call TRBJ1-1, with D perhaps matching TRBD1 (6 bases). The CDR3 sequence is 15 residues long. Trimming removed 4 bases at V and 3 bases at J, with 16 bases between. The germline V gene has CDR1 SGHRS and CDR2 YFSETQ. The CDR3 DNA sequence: TGCGCCAGCAGCGGGGGCGCGGGGGATGACACTGAAGCTTTCTTT. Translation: CASSGGAGDDTEAFF.

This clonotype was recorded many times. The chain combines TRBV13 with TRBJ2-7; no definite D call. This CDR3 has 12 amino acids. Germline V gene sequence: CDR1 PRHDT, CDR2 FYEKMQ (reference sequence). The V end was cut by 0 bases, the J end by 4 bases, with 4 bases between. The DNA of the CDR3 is TGTGCCAGCAGCTTAGGAGGGTACGAGCAGTACTTC. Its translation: CASSLGGYEQYF.

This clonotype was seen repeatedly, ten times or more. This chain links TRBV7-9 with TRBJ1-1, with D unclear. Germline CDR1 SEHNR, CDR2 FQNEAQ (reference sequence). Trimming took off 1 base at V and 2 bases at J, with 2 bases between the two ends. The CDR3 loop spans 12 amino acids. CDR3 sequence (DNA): TGTGCCAGCAGCTTAGAAAACACTGAAGCTTTCTTT. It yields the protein CASSLENTEAFF.

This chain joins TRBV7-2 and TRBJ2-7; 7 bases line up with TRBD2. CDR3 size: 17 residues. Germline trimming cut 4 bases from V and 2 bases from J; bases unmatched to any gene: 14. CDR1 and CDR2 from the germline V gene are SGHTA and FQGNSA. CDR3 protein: CASSSSGASTLTYEQYF. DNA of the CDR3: TGTGCCAGCAGCTCCAGCGGGGCGTCCACGCTAACCTACGAGCAGTACTTC. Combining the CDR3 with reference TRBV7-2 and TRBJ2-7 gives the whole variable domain GAGVSQSPSNKVTEKGKDVELRCDPISGHTALYWYRQSLGQGLEFLIYFQGNSAPDKSGLPSDRFSAERTGGSVSTLTIQRTQQEDSAVYLCASSSSGASTLTYEQYFGPGTRLTVT.

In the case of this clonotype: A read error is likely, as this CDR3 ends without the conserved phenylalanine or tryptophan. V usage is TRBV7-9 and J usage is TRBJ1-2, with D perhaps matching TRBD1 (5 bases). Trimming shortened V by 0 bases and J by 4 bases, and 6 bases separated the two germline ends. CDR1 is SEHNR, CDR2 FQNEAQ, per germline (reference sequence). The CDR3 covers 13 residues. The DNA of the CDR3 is TGTGCCAGCAGCTTAGCGACAGCCTATGGCTACACCTTA. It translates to CASSLATAYGYTL.

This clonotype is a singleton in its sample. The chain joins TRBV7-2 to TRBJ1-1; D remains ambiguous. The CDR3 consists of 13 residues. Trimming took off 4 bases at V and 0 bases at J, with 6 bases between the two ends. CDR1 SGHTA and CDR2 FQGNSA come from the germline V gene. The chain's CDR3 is CASSSMLNTEAFF. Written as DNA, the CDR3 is TGTGCCAGCAGCTCAATGTTGAACACTGAAGCTTTCTTT.

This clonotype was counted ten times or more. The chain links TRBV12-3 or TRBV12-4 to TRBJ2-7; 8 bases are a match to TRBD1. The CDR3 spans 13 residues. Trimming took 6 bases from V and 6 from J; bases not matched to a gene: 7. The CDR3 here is CASSLTGASEQYF. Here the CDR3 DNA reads TGTGCCAGCAGCCTGACAGGGGCGAGCGAGCAGTACTTC.

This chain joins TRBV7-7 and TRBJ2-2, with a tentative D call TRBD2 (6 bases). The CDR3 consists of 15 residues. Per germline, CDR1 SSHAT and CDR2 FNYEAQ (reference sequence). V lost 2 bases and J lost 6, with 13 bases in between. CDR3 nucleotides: TGTGCCAGCAGCTTAAGTCCCACTAGCCCCGGGGAGCTGTTTTTT. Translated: CASSLSPTSPGELFF.

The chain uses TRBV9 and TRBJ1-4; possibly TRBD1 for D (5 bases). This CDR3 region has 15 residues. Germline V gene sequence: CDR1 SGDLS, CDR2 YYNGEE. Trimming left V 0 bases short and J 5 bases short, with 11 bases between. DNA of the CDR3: TGTGCCAGCAGCGTAGGCGACAGACCAAATGAAAAACTGTTTTTT. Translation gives CASSVGDRPNEKLFF.

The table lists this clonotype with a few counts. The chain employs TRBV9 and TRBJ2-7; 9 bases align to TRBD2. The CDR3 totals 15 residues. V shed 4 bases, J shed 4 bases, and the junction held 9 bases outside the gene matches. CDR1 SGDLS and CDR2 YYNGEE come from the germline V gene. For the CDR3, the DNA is TGTGCCAGCAGCCCAGATGGGACTAGCTCATACGAGCAGTACTTC. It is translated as CASSPDGTSSYEQYF.

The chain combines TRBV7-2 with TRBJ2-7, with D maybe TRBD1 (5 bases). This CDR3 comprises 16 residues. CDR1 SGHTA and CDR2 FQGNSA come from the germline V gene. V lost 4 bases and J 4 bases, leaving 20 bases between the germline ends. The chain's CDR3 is CASSSLGRQGGYEQYF. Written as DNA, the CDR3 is TGTGCCAGCAGCTCCCTGGGTAGGCAGGGCGGATACGAGCAGTACTTC.

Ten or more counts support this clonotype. CDR3 sequence: CASSLERLNQPQHF. CDR3 DNA sequence: TGTGCCAGCAGTTTAGAGAGACTCAATCAGCCCCAGCATTTT. V is TRBV12-3 or TRBV12-4 and J is TRBJ1-5; D not certain. The CDR3 is 14 residues long. With 1 base removed from V and 3 bases from J, the gap between germline ends came to 7 bases.

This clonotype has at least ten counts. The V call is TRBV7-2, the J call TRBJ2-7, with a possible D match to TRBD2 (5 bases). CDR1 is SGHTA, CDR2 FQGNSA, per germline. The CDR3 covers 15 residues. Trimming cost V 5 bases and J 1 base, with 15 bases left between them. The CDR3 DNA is TGTGCCAGCAGCCTCATGCCTGGAGGATCCTACGAGCAGTACTTC. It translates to CASSLMPGGSYEQYF.

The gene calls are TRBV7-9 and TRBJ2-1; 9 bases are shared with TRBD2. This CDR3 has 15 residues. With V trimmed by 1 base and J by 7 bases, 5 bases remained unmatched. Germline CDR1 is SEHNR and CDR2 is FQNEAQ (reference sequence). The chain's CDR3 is CASSLVLAGENEQFF. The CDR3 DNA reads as TGTGCCAGCAGCTTAGTTTTAGCGGGGGAAAATGAGCAGTTCTTC.